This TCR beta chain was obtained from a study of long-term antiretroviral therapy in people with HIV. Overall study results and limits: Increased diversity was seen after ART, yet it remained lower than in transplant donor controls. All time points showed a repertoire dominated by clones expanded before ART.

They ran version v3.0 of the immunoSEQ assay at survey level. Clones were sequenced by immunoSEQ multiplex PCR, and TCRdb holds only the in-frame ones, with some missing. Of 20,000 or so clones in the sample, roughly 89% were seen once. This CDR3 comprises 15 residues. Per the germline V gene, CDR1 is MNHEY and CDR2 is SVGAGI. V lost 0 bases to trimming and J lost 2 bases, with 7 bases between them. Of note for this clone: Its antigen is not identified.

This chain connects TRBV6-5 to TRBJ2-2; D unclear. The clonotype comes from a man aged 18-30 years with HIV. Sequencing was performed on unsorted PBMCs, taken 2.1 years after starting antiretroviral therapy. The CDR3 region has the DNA TGTGCCAGCAGTTACTCGAGAGCAAACACCGGGGAGCTGTTTTTT. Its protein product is CASSYSRANTGELFF.